This T cell receptor (beta chain) was recovered during a study of blood T cell repertoires in COVID-19. Overall study: Nucleic acid was either cDNA or gDNA, and it came from T cells, B-cell-depleted T cells, or PBMCs.

Source study methods: Nucleated cell counts were estimated from reference gene primer amplification. Generated by immunoSEQ multiplex PCR, the TCRdb table keeps only in-frame clones and is missing some. V, J and clone size were drawn from that table, and D and trimming were deduced from the DNA. The sample includes over 150,000 clones, roughly 88% of them seen just once. V dropped 2 bases and J dropped 6 bases, with 10 bases sitting between them. The CDR3 is made up of 14 amino acids. Germline V gives CDR1 SEHNR, CDR2 FQNEAQ (reference sequence). V and J are TRBV7-9 and TRBJ1-4; D remains unclear. The TCR sequence derives from a young woman who had recovered from COVID-19. The sequencing input was PBMCs or T cells enriched from blood (not recorded which). CDR3 sequence: CASSLSGRDEKLFF. The CDR3 DNA sequence: TGTGCCAGCAGCTTATCGGGTCGTGATGAAAAACTGTTTTTT.